This TCR beta chain was found in a study of CD8+ T cells in alopecia areata. Study-wide background: The protocol delivered tofacitinib for 6 to 18 months, then withdrew it for 6 months.

Study-level points and caveats: Tofacitinib yielded significantly lower scalp clonality and fewer expanded CD8+ clones among the top 100.

This clone was detected a few times. The target antigen is unknown. The CDR3 extends over 13 amino acids. Germline CDR1 reads MDHEN; CDR2 reads SYDVKM. V shed 5 bases and J shed 7 bases, with 12 bases lying between them. In each case, RNA was isolated and then reverse transcribed into cDNA as the sequencing template. Profiling relied on immunoSEQ multiplex PCR, and the TCRdb table lists in-frame clones only, not all of them. The sample carries over 250,000 clones, 60% recorded once. As for treatment: oral pan-JAK inhibitor, 5-10 mg twice daily. The receptor was derived from a human donor with alopecia areata. The V call is TRBV28, the J call TRBJ1-5; D unresolved. The sequenced sample was CD4+ T cells sorted from blood, obtained around week 54, from a patient treated with tofacitinib. The CDR3 spells CASSPVRRQPQHF. As DNA, the CDR3 is TGTGCCAGCAGTCCCGTGAGGCGGCAGCCCCAGCATTTT.